This T cell receptor beta chain was observed in a study of low-dose radiotherapy and immunotherapy resistance in tumors. Across the study: On an every-two-weeks schedule, patients received intravenous nivolumab 240 mg, along with ipilimumab 1 mg/kg every six weeks. Cyclophosphamide infusions of 200 mg/m2 came every two weeks, one day before radiation-immunotherapy.

J gave up 6 bases and V 5 bases, and 5 bases lay outside the gene matches. The germline CDR1 and CDR2 sequences are GTSNPN and SVGIG (reference sequence). The CDR3 is made up of 14 amino acids. Stated time point: after trial treatment. The treatment: LDRT plus nivolumab, ipilimumab, low-dose cyclophosphamide and aspirin (RACIN trial). Low-dose radiotherapy and low-dose cyclophosphamide, together with aspirin, ipilimumab and nivolumab, were given to donors. This clonotype was recorded at least ten times. Primers used for first-strand cDNA, a TRAV- and TRBV-specific set, covered both alpha and beta chains. TCRs were put through approximately 21 PCR cycles of amplification with Phusion. A constant-region primer and the V-primer adapter served as the primer pair. With in vitro transcription, the isolated mRNA was amplified. MiXCR, run by TCRdb on the reads, gives a single entry per CDR3 protein. The sample holds roughly 90,000 distinct CDR3 sequences; 20% to 25% are singletons and the top ten take around 13%.

This specimen was PBMCs, taken after low-dose radiotherapy plus immunotherapy. V and J are TRBV30 and TRBJ2-3; the match to TRBD2 covers 13 bases. This receptor was taken from a female donor with ovarian cancer. The chain's CDR3 is CAWEGLAGSDTQYF. CDR3 bases: TGTGCCTGGGAGGGACTAGCGGGATCGGATACGCAGTATTTT. The variable domain in full, completed from reference TRBV30 and TRBJ2-3, reads SQTIHQWPATLVQPVGSPLSLECTVEGTSNPNLYWYRQAAGRGLQLLFYSVGIGQISSEVPQNLSASRPQDRQFILSSKKLLLSDSGFYLCAWEGLAGSDTQYFGPGTRLTVL.